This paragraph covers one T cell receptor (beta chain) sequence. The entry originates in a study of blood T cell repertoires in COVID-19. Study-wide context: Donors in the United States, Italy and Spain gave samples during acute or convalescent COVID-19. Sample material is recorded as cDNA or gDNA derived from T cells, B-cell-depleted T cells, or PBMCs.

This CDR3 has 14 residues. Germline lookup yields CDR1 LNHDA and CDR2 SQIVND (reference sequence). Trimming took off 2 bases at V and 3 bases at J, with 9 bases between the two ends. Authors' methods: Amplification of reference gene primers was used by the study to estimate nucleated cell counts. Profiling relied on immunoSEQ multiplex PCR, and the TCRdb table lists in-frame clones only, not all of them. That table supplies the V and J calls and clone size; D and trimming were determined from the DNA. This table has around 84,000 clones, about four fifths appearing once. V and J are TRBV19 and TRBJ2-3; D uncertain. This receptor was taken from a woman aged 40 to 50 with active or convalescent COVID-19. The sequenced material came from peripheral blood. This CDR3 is CASSINRLTDTQYF. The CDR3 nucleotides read TGTGCCAGTAGTATAAATCGGTTGACAGATACGCAGTATTTT.